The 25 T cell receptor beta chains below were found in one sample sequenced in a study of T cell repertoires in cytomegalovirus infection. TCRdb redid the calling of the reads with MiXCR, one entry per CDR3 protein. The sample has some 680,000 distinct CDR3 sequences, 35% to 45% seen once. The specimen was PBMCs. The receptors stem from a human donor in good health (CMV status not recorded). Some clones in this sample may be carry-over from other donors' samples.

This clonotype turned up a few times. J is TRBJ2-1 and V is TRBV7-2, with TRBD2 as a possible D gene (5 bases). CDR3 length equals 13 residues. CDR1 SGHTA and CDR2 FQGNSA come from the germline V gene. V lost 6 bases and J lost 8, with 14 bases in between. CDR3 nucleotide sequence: TGTGCCAGCAGTCGGACTCTCGGTCATGAGCAGTTCTTC. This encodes CASSRTLGHEQFF.

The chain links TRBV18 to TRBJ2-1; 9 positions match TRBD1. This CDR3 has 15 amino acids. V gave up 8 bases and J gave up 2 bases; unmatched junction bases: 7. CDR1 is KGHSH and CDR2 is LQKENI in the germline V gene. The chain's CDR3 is CASAQGTGPYNEQFF. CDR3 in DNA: TGTGCCAGCGCTCAGGGGACAGGGCCCTACAATGAGCAGTTCTTC.

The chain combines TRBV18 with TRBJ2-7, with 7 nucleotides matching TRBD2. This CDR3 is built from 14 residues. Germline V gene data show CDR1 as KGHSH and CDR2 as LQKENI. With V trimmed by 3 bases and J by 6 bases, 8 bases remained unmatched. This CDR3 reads CASSPLGTTGEQYF. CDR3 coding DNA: TGTGCCAGCTCACCTCTCGGGACTACGGGCGAGCAGTACTTC.

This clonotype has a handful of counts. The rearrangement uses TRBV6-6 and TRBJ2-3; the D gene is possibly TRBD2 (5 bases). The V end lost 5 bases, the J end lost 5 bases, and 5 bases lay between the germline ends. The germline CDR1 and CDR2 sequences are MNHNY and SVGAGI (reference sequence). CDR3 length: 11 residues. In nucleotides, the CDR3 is TGTGCCAGCAGTGAGGGAGATACGCAGTATTTT. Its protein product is CASSEGDTQYF.

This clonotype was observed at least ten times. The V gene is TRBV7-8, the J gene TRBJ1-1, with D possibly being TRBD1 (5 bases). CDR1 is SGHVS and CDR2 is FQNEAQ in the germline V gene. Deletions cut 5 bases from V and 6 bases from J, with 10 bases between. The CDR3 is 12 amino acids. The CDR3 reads CASSVGAAEAFF. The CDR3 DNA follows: TGTGCCAGCAGCGTAGGGGCGGCTGAAGCTTTCTTT.

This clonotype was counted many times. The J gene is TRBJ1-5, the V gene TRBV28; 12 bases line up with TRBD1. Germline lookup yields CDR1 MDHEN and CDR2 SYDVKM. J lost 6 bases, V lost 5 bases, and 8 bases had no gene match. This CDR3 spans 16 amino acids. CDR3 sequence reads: CASSPAGTGGFQPQHF. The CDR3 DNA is TGTGCCAGCAGTCCAGCAGGGACAGGGGGCTTTCAGCCCCAGCATTTT. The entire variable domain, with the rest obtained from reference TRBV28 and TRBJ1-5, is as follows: DVKVTQSSRYLVKRTGEKVFLECVQDMDHENMFWYRQDPGLGLRLIYFSYDVKMKEKGDIPEGYSVSREKKERFSLILESASTNQTSMYLCASSPAGTGGFQPQHFGDGTRLSIL.

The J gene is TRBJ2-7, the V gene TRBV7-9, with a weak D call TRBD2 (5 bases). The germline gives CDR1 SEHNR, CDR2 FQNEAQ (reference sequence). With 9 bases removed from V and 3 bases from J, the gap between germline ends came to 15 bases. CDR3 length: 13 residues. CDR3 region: CASKEVGDYEQYF. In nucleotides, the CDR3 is TGTGCCAGTAAGGAGGTTGGGGACTACGAGCAGTACTTC. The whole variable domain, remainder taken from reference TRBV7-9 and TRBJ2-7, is DTGVSQNPRHKITKRGQNVTFRCDPISEHNRLYWYRQTLGQGPEFLTYFQNEAQLEKSRLLSDRFSAERPKGSFSTLEIQRTEQGDSAMYLCASKEVGDYEQYFGPGTRLTVT.

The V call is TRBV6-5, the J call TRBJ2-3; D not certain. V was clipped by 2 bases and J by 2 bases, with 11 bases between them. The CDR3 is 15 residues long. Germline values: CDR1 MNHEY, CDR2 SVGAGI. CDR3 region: CASSYNRPATDTQYF. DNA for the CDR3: TGTGCCAGCAGTTACAATCGGCCCGCCACAGATACGCAGTATTTT.

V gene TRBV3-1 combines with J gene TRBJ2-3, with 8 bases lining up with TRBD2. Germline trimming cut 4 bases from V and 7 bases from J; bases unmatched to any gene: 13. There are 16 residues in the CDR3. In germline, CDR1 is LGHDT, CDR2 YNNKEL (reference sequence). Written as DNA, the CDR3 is TGTGCCAGCAGCCGATTTGCTGCGGGGGGCGTTAATACGCAGTATTTT. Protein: CASSRFAAGGVNTQYF.

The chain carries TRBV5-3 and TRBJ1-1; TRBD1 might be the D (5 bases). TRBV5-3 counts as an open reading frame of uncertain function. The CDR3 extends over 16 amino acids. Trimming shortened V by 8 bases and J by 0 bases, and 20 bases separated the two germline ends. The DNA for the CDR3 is TGTGCCAGCAGCCGTCCCGGGACGGGTATGAACACTGAAGCTTTCTTT. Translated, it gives CASSRPGTGMNTEAFF.

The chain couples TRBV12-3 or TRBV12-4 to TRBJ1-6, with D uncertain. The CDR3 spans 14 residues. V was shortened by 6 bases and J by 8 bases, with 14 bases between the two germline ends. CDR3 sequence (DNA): TGTGCCAGCAGCCACCCCGGACCTCATTCACCCCTCCACTTT. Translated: CASSHPGPHSPLHF.

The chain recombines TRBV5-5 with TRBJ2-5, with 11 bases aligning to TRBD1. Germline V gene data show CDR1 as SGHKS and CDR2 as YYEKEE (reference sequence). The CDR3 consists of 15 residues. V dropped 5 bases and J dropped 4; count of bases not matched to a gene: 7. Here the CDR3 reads CASSLPGTGGETQYF. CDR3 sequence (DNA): TGTGCCAGCAGTTTACCCGGGACAGGGGGAGAGACCCAGTACTTC.

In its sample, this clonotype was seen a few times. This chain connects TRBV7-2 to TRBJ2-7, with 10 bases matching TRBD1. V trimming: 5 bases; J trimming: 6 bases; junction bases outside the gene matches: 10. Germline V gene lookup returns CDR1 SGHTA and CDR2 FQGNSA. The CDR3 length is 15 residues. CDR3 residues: CASSDRQGARIEQYF. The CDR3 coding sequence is TGTGCCAGCAGCGACCGACAGGGGGCAAGGATCGAGCAGTACTTC.

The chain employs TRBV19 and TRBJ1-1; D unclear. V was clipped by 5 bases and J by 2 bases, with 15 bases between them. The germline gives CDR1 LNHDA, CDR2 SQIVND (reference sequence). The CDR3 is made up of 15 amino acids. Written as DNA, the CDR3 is TGTGCCAGTAGTCCCCATGTGGGCGACAACACTGAAGCTTTCTTT. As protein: CASSPHVGDNTEAFF.

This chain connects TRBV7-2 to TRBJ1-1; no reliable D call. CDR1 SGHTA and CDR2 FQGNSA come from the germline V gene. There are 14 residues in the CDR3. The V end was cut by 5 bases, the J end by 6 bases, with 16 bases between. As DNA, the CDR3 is TGTGCCAGCAGCCCAAGGGCTCCGAGGGCTGAAGCTTTCTTT. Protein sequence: CASSPRAPRAEAFF.

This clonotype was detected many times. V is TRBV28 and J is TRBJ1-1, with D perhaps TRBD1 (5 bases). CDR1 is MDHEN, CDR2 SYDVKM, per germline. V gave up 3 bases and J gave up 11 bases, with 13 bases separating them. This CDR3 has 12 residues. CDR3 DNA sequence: TGTGCCAGCAGTTTTTCGACAGTTCGGGCTTTCTTT. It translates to CASSFSTVRAFF.

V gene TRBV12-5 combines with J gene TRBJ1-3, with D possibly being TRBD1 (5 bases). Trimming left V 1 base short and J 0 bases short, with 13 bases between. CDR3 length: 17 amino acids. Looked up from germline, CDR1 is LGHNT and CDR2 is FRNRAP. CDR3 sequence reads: CASGLATERGSGNTIYF. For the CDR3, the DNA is TGTGCTAGTGGTTTGGCGACGGAGAGGGGCTCTGGAAACACCATATATTTT.

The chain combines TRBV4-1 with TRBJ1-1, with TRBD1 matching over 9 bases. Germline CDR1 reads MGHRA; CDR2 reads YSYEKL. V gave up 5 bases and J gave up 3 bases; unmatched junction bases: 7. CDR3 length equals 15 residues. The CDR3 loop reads CASSLGQGRHTEAFF. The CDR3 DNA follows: TGCGCCAGCAGCTTGGGACAGGGTAGGCACACTGAAGCTTTCTTT.

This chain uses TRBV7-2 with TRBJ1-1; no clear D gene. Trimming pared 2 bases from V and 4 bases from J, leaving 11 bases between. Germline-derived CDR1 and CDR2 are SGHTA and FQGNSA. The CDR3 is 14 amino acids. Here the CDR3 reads CASSLTKGSTEAFF. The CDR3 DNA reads TGTGCCAGCAGCTTAACTAAGGGTAGCACTGAAGCTTTCTTT.

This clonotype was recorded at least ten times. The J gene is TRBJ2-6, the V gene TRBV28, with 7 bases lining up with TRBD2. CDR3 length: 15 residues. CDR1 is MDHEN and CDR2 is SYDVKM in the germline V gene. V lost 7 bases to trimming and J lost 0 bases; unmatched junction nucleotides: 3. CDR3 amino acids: CASMSGGSGANVLTF. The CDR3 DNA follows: TGTGCCAGCATGTCGGGGGGCTCTGGGGCCAACGTCCTGACTTTC.

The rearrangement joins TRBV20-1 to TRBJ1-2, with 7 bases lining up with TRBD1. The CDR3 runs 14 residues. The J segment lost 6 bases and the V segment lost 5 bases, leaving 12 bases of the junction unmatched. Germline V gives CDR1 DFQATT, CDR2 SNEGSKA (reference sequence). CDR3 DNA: TGCAGTGCTCCTTCGTCAGACAGGGTGCATGGCTACACCTTC. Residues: CSAPSSDRVHGYTF.

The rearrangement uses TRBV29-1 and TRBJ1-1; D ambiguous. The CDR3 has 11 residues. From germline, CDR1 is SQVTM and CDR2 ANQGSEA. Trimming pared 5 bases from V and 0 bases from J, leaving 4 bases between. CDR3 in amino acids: CSVWVNTEAFF. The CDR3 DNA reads TGCAGCGTTTGGGTGAACACTGAAGCTTTCTTT.

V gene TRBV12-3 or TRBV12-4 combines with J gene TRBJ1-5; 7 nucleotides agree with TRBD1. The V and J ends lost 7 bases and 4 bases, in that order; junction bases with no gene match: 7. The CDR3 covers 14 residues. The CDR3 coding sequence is TGTGCCAGCACGACCGGGACAGCTAATCAGCCCCAGCATTTT. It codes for CASTTGTANQPQHF.

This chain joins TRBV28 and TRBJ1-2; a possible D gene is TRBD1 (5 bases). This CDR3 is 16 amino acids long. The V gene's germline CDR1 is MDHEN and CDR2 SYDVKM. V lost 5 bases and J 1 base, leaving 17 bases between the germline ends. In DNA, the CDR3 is TGTGCCAGCAGTGACAGCCGAGGCGGCGGTAACTATGGCTACACCTTC. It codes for CASSDSRGGGNYGYTF.

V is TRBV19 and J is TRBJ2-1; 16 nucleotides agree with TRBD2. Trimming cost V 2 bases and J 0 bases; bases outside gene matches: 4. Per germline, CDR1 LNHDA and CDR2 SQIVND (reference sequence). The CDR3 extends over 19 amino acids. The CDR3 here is CASSIPGLAGGLSYNEQFF. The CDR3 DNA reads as TGTGCCAGTAGTATACCGGGACTAGCGGGAGGGCTCTCCTACAATGAGCAGTTCTTC. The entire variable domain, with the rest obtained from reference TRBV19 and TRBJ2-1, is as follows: DGGITQSPKYLFRKEGQNVTLSCEQNLNHDAMYWYRQDPGQGLRLIYYSQIVNDFQKGDIAEGYSVSREKKESFPLTVTSAQKNPTAFYLCASSIPGLAGGLSYNEQFFGPGTRLTVL.